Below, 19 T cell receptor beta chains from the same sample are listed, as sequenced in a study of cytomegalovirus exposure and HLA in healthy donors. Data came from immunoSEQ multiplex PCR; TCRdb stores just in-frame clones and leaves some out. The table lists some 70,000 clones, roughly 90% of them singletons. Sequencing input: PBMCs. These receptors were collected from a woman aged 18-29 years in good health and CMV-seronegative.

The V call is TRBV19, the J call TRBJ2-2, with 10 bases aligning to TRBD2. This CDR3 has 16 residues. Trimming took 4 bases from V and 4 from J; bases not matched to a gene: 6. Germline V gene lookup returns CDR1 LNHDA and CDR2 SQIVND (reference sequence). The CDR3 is CASSTSGRGSTGELFF. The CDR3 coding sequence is TGTGCCAGTAGTACTAGCGGGAGAGGAAGCACCGGGGAGCTGTTTTTT.

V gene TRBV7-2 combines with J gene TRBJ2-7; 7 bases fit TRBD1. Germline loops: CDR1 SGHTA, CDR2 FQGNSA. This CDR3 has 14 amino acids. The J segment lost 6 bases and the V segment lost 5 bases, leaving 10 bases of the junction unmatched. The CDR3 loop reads CASSRTTGKGEQYF. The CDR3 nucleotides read TGTGCCAGCAGCCGTACGACAGGGAAGGGCGAGCAGTACTTC.

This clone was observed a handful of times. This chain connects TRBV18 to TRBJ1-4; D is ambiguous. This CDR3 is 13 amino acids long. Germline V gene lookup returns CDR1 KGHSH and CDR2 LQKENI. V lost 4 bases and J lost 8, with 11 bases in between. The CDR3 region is CASSQLPGEKLFF. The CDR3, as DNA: TGTGCCAGCTCACAACTGCCGGGAGAAAAACTGTTTTTT.

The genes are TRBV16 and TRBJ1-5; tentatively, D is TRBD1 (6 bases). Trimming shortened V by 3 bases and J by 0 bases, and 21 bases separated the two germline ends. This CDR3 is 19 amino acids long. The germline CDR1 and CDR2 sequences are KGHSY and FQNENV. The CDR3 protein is CASSQGIAGVPYSNQPQHF. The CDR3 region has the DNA TGTGCCAGCAGCCAGGGTATCGCAGGGGTCCCTTATAGCAATCAGCCCCAGCATTTT.

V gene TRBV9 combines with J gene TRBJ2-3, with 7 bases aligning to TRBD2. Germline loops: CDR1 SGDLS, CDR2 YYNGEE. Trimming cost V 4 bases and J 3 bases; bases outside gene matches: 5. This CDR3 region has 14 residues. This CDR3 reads CASSTRLATDTQYF. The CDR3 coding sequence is TGTGCCAGCAGCACCCGACTAGCAACAGATACGCAGTATTTT.

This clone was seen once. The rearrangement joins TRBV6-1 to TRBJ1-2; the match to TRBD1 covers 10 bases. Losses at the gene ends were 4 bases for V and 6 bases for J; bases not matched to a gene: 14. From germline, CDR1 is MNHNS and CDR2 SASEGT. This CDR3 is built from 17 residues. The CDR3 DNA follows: TGTGCCAGCAGTGGCGGCCGGGACAGGGGTCGAGAAGATGGCTACACCTTC. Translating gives CASSGGRDRGREDGYTF.

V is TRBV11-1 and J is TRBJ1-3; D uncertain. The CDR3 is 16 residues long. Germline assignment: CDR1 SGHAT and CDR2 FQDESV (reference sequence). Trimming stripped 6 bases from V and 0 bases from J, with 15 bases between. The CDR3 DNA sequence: TGTGCCAGCAGTGAGGGCGGATTAAGCTCTGGAAACACCATATATTTT. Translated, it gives CASSEGGLSSGNTIYF.

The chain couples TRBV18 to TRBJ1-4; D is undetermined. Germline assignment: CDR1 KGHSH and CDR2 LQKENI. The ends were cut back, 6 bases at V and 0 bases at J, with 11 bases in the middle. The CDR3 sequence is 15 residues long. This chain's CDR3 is CASSAGGPTNEKLFF. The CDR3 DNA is TGTGCCAGCTCTGCGGGCGGGCCAACTAATGAAAAACTGTTTTTT.

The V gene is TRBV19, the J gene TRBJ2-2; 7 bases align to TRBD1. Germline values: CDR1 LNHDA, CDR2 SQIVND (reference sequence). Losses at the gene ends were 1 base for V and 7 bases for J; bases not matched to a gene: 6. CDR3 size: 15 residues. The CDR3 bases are TGTGCCAGTAGTATAGGCGCAGGGGGAGTCGGGGAGCTGTTTTTT. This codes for CASSIGAGGVGELFF.

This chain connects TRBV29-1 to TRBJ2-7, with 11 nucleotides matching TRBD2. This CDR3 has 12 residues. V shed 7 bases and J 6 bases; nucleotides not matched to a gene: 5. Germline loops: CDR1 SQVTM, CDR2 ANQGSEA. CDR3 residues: CSAGTSGGEQYF. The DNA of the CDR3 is TGCAGCGCCGGGACTAGCGGTGGCGAGCAGTACTTC.

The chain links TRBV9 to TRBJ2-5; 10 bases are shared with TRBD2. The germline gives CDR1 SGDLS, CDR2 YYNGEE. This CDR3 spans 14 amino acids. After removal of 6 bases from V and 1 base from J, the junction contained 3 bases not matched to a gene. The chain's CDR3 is CASNPSGSQETQYF. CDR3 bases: TGTGCCAGCAACCCTAGCGGGAGCCAAGAGACCCAGTACTTC.

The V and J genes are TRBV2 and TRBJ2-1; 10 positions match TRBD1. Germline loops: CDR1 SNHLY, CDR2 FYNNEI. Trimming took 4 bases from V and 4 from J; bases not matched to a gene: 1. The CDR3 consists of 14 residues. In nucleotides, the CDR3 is TGTGCCAGCAGTGGGGGACAGGGGTACAATGAGCAGTTCTTC. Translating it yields CASSGGQGYNEQFF. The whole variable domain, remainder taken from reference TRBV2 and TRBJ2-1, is EPEVTQTPSHQVTQMGQEVILRCVPISNHLYFYWYRQILGQKVEFLVSFYNNEISEKSEIFDDQFSVERPDGSNFTLKIRSTKLEDSAMYFCASSGGQGYNEQFFGPGTRLTVL.

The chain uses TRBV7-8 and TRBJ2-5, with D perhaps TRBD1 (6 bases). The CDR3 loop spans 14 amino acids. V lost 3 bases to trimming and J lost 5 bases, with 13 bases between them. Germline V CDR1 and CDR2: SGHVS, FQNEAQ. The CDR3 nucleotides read TGTGCCAGCAGCTTTCAGGGGCGGTGGGAGACCCAGTACTTC. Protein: CASSFQGRWETQYF.

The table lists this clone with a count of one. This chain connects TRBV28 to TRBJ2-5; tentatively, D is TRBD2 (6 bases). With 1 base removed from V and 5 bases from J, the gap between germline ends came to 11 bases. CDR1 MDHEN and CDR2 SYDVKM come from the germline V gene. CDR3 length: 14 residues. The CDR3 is CASSLYSGVETQYF. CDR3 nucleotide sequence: TGTGCCAGCAGTTTATATTCGGGGGTTGAGACCCAGTACTTC.

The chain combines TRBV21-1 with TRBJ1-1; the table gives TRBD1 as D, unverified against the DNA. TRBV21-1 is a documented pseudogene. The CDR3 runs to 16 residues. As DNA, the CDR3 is TGTGCCAGCGAGGGGGAATACGGTCAGCGAAACACTGAAGCTTTCTTT. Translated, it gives CASEGEYGQRNTEAFF.

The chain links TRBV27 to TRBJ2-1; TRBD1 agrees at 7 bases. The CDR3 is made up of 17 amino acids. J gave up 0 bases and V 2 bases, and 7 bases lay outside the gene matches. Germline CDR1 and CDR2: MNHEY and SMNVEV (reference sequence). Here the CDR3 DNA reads TGTGCCAGCAGTTTAATGACAGGGCTTCCCTCCTACAATGAGCAGTTCTTC. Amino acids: CASSLMTGLPSYNEQFF.

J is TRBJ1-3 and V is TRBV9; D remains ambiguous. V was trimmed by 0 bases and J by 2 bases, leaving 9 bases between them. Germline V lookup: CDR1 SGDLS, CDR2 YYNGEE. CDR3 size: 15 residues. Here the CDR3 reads CASSVVGDPGNTIYF. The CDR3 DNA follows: TGTGCCAGCAGCGTAGTCGGGGATCCTGGAAACACCATATATTTT.

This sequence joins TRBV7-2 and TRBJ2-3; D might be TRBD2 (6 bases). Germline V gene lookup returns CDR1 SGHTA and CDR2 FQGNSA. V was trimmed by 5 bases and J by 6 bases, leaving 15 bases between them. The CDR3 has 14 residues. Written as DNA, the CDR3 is TGTGCCAGCAGCCGCCCGGGACTGCCCGATACGCAGTATTTT. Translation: CASSRPGLPDTQYF.

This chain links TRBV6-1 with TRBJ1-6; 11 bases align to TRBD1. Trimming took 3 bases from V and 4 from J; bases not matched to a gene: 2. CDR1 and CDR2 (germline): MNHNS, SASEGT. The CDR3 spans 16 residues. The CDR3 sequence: CASSDGTGGYNSPLHF. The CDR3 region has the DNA TGTGCCAGCAGTGATGGGACAGGGGGTTATAATTCACCCCTCCACTTT.